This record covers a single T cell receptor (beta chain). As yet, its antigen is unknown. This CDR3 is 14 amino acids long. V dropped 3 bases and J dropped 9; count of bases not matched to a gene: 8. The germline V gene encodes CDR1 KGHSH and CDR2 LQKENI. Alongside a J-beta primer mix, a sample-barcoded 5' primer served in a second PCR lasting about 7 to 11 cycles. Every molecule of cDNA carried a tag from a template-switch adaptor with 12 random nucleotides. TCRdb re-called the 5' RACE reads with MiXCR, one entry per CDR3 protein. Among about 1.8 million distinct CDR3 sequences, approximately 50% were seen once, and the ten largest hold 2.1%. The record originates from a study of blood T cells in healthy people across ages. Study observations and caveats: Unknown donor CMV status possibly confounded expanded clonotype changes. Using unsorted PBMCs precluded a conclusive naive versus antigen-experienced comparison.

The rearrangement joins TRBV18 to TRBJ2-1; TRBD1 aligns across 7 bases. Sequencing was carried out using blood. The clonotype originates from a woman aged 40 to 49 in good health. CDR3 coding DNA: TGTGCCAGCTCACCGTCAGGGGGTGTCGCTGAGCAGTTCTTC. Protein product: CASSPSGGVAEQFF.